Following are 20 T cell receptor beta chains from one sample sequenced in a study of T cells in Graves' hyperthyroidism and ophthalmopathy. From RNA transcripts, TCR beta CDR3 regions were amplified. First-round RT-PCR with HTBI primers amplified the TCR CDR3 region. TCRdb re-called the multiplex PCR reads with MiXCR, one entry per CDR3 protein. The table records fewer than 700,000 distinct CDR3 sequences, under 20% of them present only once. Material for sequencing was blood. The receptors derive from a woman in her twenties or thirties with Graves' hyperthyroidism.

With respect to this clonotype: Being one base from a much bigger clone, this may be a read error. The conserved phenylalanine or tryptophan normally closing the CDR3 is absent here, so this likely arose from a read error. The chain carries TRBV11-3 and TRBJ1-1; maybe TRBD1 (5 bases). The CDR3 has 14 residues. The ends were cut back, 2 bases at V and 4 bases at J, with 11 bases in the middle. The germline V gene encodes CDR1 SGHNT and CDR2 YENEEA. In DNA, the CDR3 is TGTGCCAGCAGCTTAATCACAGGAGTCACTGAAGCTTTCTCT. As protein: CASSLITGVTEAFS.

The V and J genes are TRBV5-1 and TRBJ1-1; 8 bases match TRBD1. With V trimmed by 3 bases and J by 6 bases, 1 base remained unmatched. The CDR3 runs 12 residues. Germline V gene sequence: CDR1 SGHRS, CDR2 YFSETQ. The DNA for the CDR3 is TGCGCCAGCAGCTGGACAGGGTCTGAAGCTTTCTTT. Protein: CASSWTGSEAFF.

As concerns this clonotype: A much larger clone lies a single base off, so this may be a read error. This rearrangement joins TRBV5-1 to TRBJ2-1; no clear D. The CDR3 sequence is 14 residues long. CDR1 is SGHRS and CDR2 is YFSETQ in the germline V gene. The CDR3 loop is CARSFGVGYNEQFF. Here the CDR3 DNA reads TGCGCCCGCAGCTTCGGTGTGGGATACAATGAGCAGTTCTTC.

The chain employs TRBV30 and TRBJ1-4, with D unresolved. Germline CDR1 is GTSNPN and CDR2 is SVGIG (reference sequence). There are 14 residues in the CDR3. V lost 1 base and J lost 11, with 17 bases in between. The CDR3 DNA reads TGTGCCTGGAGTGCAAACTTGGACGTAAGGAAACTGTTTTTT. Its protein is CAWSANLDVRKLFF.

This chain links TRBV19 with TRBJ2-1; no reliable D call. Germline CDR1 reads LNHDA; CDR2 reads SQIVND (reference sequence). The CDR3 sequence is 13 residues long. Deletions cut 3 bases from V and 10 bases from J, with 13 bases between. CDR3 bases: TGTGCCAGTAGTATTTCGCCCCTCGAGGAGCAGTTCTTC. The encoded protein is CASSISPLEEQFF.

This clonotype has just a few counts. The chain is built from TRBV5-5 and TRBJ2-1; D perhaps matches TRBD2 (6 bases). The germline CDR1 and CDR2 sequences are SGHKS and YYEKEE (reference sequence). The CDR3 is made up of 15 amino acids. V was cut by 1 base and J by 1 base, with 9 bases left in between. The CDR3 DNA sequence: TGTGCCAGCAGCTTGAATAGCGGATCCTACAATGAGCAGTTCTTC. Translation gives CASSLNSGSYNEQFF. Full variable domain (outside the CDR3, taken from reference TRBV5-5 and TRBJ2-1): DAGVTQSPTHLIKTRGQQVTLRCSPISGHKSVSWYQQVLGQGPQFIFQYYEKEERGRGNFPDRFSARQFPNYSSELNVNALLLGDSALYLCASSLNSGSYNEQFFGPGTRLTVL.

This clonotype was recorded many times. The rearrangement uses TRBV27 and TRBJ2-3; TRBD1 aligns across 8 bases. The germline gives CDR1 MNHEY, CDR2 SMNVEV (reference sequence). This CDR3 comprises 16 residues. V was pared by 3 bases and J by 4 bases, with 9 bases of the junction left unmatched. The CDR3 coding sequence is TGTGCCAGCAGTTTCGGGACAGGCTCGGTAGCAGATACGCAGTATTTT. The encoded protein is CASSFGTGSVADTQYF.

This sequence joins TRBV4-1 and TRBJ2-1, with no clear D. Germline V gives CDR1 MGHRA, CDR2 YSYEKL. The V gene lost 0 bases and the J gene lost 6 bases, with 9 bases spanning the gap. There are 14 residues in the CDR3. CDR3 region: CASSQESYSNEQFF. The CDR3 DNA follows: TGCGCCAGCAGCCAAGAAAGTTATAGCAATGAGCAGTTCTTC.

This clonotype appeared once. The chain combines TRBV9 with TRBJ2-6; no clear D. The CDR3 is made up of 18 amino acids. Germline V gene lookup returns CDR1 SGDLS and CDR2 YYNGEE. The germline V and J ends were trimmed by 3 bases and 1 base, with 17 bases remaining between them. The CDR3 DNA reads TGTGCCAGCAGCGCCCCGCAAGGGCAGTATTCTGGGGCCAACGTCCTGACTTTC. This translates into CASSAPQGQYSGANVLTF.

In its sample, this clonotype was seen a few times. The V and J genes are TRBV27 and TRBJ2-7, with TRBD2 matching 9 bases. The junction had 5 bases not matched to a gene; V was cut back by 3 bases and J by 5 bases. Germline CDR1 MNHEY, CDR2 SMNVEV (reference sequence). This CDR3 is built from 14 residues. CDR3 DNA: TGTGCCAGCAGTTTCGCGGGAGGGCCCGACGAGCAGTACTTC. It translates to CASSFAGGPDEQYF.

The chain has TRBV7-6 and TRBJ2-3; D is unclear. Per germline, CDR1 SGHVS and CDR2 FNYEAQ. The CDR3 contains 18 residues. V lost 2 bases to trimming and J lost 3 bases, with 21 bases between them. The CDR3 reads CASSLTPYPARRTDTQYF. The CDR3 nucleotides read TGTGCCAGCAGCTTAACCCCCTACCCCGCACGACGGACAGATACGCAGTATTTT.

In this sample, this clonotype turned up many times. V gene TRBV7-9 combines with J gene TRBJ2-5; 9 bases align to TRBD2. V dropped 5 bases and J dropped 5; count of bases not matched to a gene: 6. Germline V gene data show CDR1 as SEHNR and CDR2 as FQNEAQ (reference sequence). This CDR3 spans 14 amino acids. DNA of the CDR3: TGTGCCAGCAGCCGATTAGCGGGAGCCGAGACCCAGTACTTC. Translation gives CASSRLAGAETQYF.

V gene TRBV7-2 combines with J gene TRBJ1-4, with 7 bases fitting TRBD1. Germline-derived CDR1 and CDR2 are SGHTA and FQGNSA. V dropped 6 bases and J dropped 7; count of bases not matched to a gene: 11. CDR3 length: 15 amino acids. This chain's CDR3 is CASRFTGVVSEKLFF. The CDR3 DNA reads as TGTGCCAGCAGGTTTACAGGGGTAGTGAGTGAAAAACTGTTTTTT.

The CDR3 sequence is CASTARSRFEQFF. For the CDR3, the DNA is TGTGCCAGCACCGCCCGATCTAGGTTCGAGCAGTTCTTC. The gene calls are TRBV28 and TRBJ2-1, with D uncertain. Germline CDR1 and CDR2: MDHEN and SYDVKM. The CDR3 runs 13 residues. V lost 7 bases and J lost 10, with 17 bases in between.

This clonotype appeared many times. This chain links TRBV2 with TRBJ1-1; D might be TRBD1 (6 bases). V was shortened by 7 bases and J by 4 bases, with 16 bases between the two germline ends. Germline V gene sequence: CDR1 SNHLY, CDR2 FYNNEI. This CDR3 comprises 14 residues. The CDR3 here is CASNRMTGGTEAFF. DNA for the CDR3: TGTGCCAGCAACCGTATGACAGGCGGCACTGAAGCTTTCTTT.

At least ten counts were recorded for this clonotype. The chain links TRBV27 to TRBJ2-3, with a weak D call TRBD1 (5 bases). Trimming removed 5 bases at V and 3 bases at J, with 18 bases between. The CDR3 is 16 amino acids. Germline V CDR1 and CDR2: MNHEY, SMNVEV (reference sequence). CDR3 in amino acids: CASSPYLGVGTDTQYF. As DNA, the CDR3 is TGTGCCAGCAGTCCCTACCTAGGGGTAGGAACAGATACGCAGTATTTT.

Regarding this clonotype: Just one base apart from a much larger clone, this may be a read error. V gene TRBV7-2 combines with J gene TRBJ2-7, with a tentative D call TRBD1 (5 bases). The germline CDR1 and CDR2 sequences are SGHTA and FQGNSA. This CDR3 is 13 amino acids long. Trimming took off 4 bases at V and 2 bases at J, with 9 bases between the two ends. The CDR3 reads CASSSGWPYEQYF. Written as DNA, the CDR3 is TGTGCCAGCAGCTCAGGGTGGCCCTACGAGCAGTACTTC.

This clonotype was recorded at least ten times. The chain carries TRBV6-1 and TRBJ2-7; 7 bases agree with TRBD2. Looked up from germline, CDR1 is MNHNS and CDR2 is SASEGT. This CDR3 has 14 amino acids. The V and J ends lost 5 bases and 1 base, in that order; junction bases with no gene match: 5. The CDR3 loop reads CASSYWGGSYEQYF. DNA for the CDR3: TGTGCCAGCAGTTATTGGGGGGGGTCCTACGAGCAGTACTTC.

The genes are TRBV9 and TRBJ1-2; D is unresolved. Germline lookup yields CDR1 SGDLS and CDR2 YYNGEE. V was shortened by 3 bases and J by 3 bases, with 9 bases between the two germline ends. The CDR3 loop spans 13 amino acids. The CDR3 DNA follows: TGTGCCAGCAGCGAGGTCGGACACTATGGCTACACCTTC. Translating gives CASSEVGHYGYTF. Full variable domain (missing parts from reference TRBV9 and TRBJ1-2): DSGVTQTPKHLITATGQRVTLRCSPRSGDLSVYWYQQSLDQGLQFLIQYYNGEERAKGNILERFSAQQFPDLHSELNLSSLELGDSALYFCASSEVGHYGYTFGSGTRLTVV.

Ten or more counts support this clonotype. The V call is TRBV28, the J call TRBJ2-7; D not resolved. The CDR3 covers 12 residues. The germline V gene encodes CDR1 MDHEN and CDR2 SYDVKM. V was clipped by 7 bases and J by 7 bases, with 14 bases between them. The CDR3 DNA is TGTGCCAGCATATCCACCCCCGGTGAGCAGTACTTC. Its protein is CASISTPGEQYF.